This TCR beta chain derives from a study of tumor-infiltrating lymphocytes in localized non-small cell lung cancer. Study results and limitations: Technical variation could not be separated from intratumor heterogeneity here. Only some patients had TCR sequencing, depending on available tissue.

Germline values: CDR1 SNHLY, CDR2 FYNNEI. The CDR3 runs 14 residues. Losses at the gene ends were 6 bases for V and 6 bases for J; bases not matched to a gene: 6. Comments on this clone: Its antigen is undetermined.

Here immunoSEQ multiplex PCR was the method, and the copy in TCRdb shows in-frame clones only, minus some. This repertoire shows about 12,000 clones, about 67% found once; its top ten account for 11%. This rearrangement joins TRBV2 to TRBJ1-5; 9 positions match TRBD1. This TCR was recovered from a human donor with non-small cell lung cancer. The sequencing sample was made of uninvolved lung tissue not adjacent to the tumor. The DNA of the CDR3 is TGTGCCAGCAGACTGGACAGGGGTGGTCAGCCCCAGCATTTT. This translates into CASRLDRGGQPQHF.